Following are 14 T cell receptor beta chains from one sample sequenced in a study of control samples from healthy donors and cancer patients. TCRdb's table, derived via immunoSEQ multiplex PCR, lists solely in-frame clones and lacks some. The sample yields roughly 13,000 clones, approximately 77% seen once. The specimen was formalin-fixed, paraffin-embedded tissue. Source of these receptors: a male donor with melanoma.

This chain joins TRBV5-5 and TRBJ2-5; D perhaps matches TRBD2 (5 bases). Germline V gives CDR1 SGHKS, CDR2 YYEKEE (reference sequence). The CDR3 is 13 residues long. Trimming stripped 0 bases from V and 4 bases from J, with 7 bases between. CDR3 amino acids: CASSLGGRETQYF. CDR3 DNA sequence: TGTGCCAGCAGCTTGGGAGGGCGAGAGACCCAGTACTTC.

This chain links TRBV10-3 with TRBJ2-7; TRBD2 agrees at 13 bases. CDR3 size: 18 residues. CDR1 is ENHRY and CDR2 is SYGVKD in the germline V gene. V was clipped by 6 bases and J by 3 bases; unmatched bases: 14. This CDR3 is CAIRQSGTSGEGSYEQYF. The CDR3 bases are TGTGCCATCAGACAATCCGGGACTAGCGGGGAAGGAAGCTACGAGCAGTACTTC.

The chain employs TRBV5-1 and TRBJ2-7; D gene ambiguous. This CDR3 has 15 amino acids. V dropped 1 base and J dropped 0 bases, with 11 bases sitting between them. Germline V gives CDR1 SGHRS, CDR2 YFSETQ. CDR3 residues: CASSLNKGSSYEQYF. Written as DNA, the CDR3 is TGCGCCAGCAGCTTGAATAAGGGCAGCTCCTACGAGCAGTACTTC.

The chain employs TRBV7-2 and TRBJ2-3; D is possibly TRBD1 (6 bases). The ends were cut back, 2 bases at V and 1 base at J, with 7 bases in the middle. In germline, CDR1 is SGHTA, CDR2 FQGNSA. The CDR3 totals 14 residues. The CDR3 region has the DNA TGTGCCAGCAGCTTAAGGACAGGCACAGATACGCAGTATTTT. It encodes CASSLRTGTDTQYF.

The chain has TRBV5-1 and TRBJ1-1; possibly TRBD1 for D (5 bases). The CDR3 totals 15 residues. Per the germline V gene, CDR1 is SGHRS and CDR2 is YFSETQ. Trimming left V 4 bases short and J 0 bases short, with 13 bases between. CDR3 residues: CASSKGPFVNTEAFF. DNA of the CDR3: TGCGCCAGCAGCAAGGGACCATTCGTGAACACTGAAGCTTTCTTT.

V usage is TRBV7-9 and J usage is TRBJ2-2; D is unclear. CDR1 SEHNR and CDR2 FQNEAQ come from the germline V gene (reference sequence). The CDR3 consists of 13 residues. V was shortened by 1 base and J by 5 bases, with 5 bases between the two germline ends. The CDR3 is CASSLERTGELFF. CDR3 nucleotides: TGTGCCAGCAGCTTAGAGAGAACCGGGGAGCTGTTTTTT. The variable domain in full, completed from reference TRBV7-9 and TRBJ2-2, reads DTGVSQNPRHKITKRGQNVTFRCDPISEHNRLYWYRQTLGQGPEFLTYFQNEAQLEKSRLLSDRFSAERPKGSFSTLEIQRTEQGDSAMYLCASSLERTGELFFGEGSRLTVL.

This chain links TRBV7-2 with TRBJ2-1; 12 positions match TRBD2. The germline gives CDR1 SGHTA, CDR2 FQGNSA. Germline trimming cut 3 bases from V and 4 bases from J; bases unmatched to any gene: 7. The CDR3 has 17 amino acids. The CDR3, as DNA: TGTGCCAGCAGCTTGACTAGCGGGGGTTCTTGGTACAATGAGCAGTTCTTC. It specifies CASSLTSGGSWYNEQFF.

The rearrangement links TRBV19 to TRBJ1-2, with D tentatively TRBD1 (6 bases). CDR1 LNHDA and CDR2 SQIVND come from the germline V gene (reference sequence). The CDR3 is 13 amino acids. Trimming took 2 bases from V and 5 from J, leaving 9 bases between them. The CDR3 is CASSISGAYGYTF. CDR3 sequence (DNA): TGTGCCAGTAGTATATCGGGGGCTTATGGCTACACCTTC. Drawing the rest from reference TRBV19 and TRBJ1-2, the complete variable domain is DGGITQSPKYLFRKEGQNVTLSCEQNLNHDAMYWYRQDPGQGLRLIYYSQIVNDFQKGDIAEGYSVSREKKESFPLTVTSAQKNPTAFYLCASSISGAYGYTFGSGTRLTVV.

The V and J genes are TRBV6-5 and TRBJ1-2, with a tentative D call TRBD1 (5 bases). In germline, CDR1 is MNHEY, CDR2 SVGAGI. The CDR3 loop spans 15 amino acids. Deletions cut 7 bases from V and 2 bases from J, with 17 bases between. The CDR3 here is CASTRWRGENYGYTF. The CDR3 bases are TGTGCCAGCACGCGTTGGAGGGGAGAAAACTATGGCTACACCTTC.

V usage is TRBV11-3 and J usage is TRBJ2-3, with 14 bases fitting TRBD2. The ends lost 3 bases at V and 4 bases at J; junction bases unmatched: 3. This CDR3 has 16 amino acids. Germline CDR1 reads SGHNT; CDR2 reads YENEEA. CDR3 residues: CASSFGTSGGADTQYF. As DNA, the CDR3 is TGTGCCAGCAGCTTTGGGACTAGCGGGGGTGCAGATACGCAGTATTTT.

V gene TRBV5-1 combines with J gene TRBJ2-1, with 8 bases lining up with TRBD1. From germline, CDR1 is SGHRS and CDR2 YFSETQ. The length of the CDR3 is 15 residues. The J segment lost 4 bases and the V segment lost 1 base, leaving 4 bases of the junction unmatched. The CDR3 DNA reads as TGCGCCAGCAGCTTGAGGACAGGGAAGTACAATGAGCAGTTCTTC. Encoded protein: CASSLRTGKYNEQFF.

J is TRBJ2-2 and V is TRBV6-6; the match to TRBD1 covers 11 bases. The junction had 5 bases not matched to a gene; V was cut back by 4 bases and J by 7 bases. The CDR3 totals 15 residues. CDR1 is MNHNY, CDR2 SVGAGI, per germline (reference sequence). This CDR3 is CASSWGQGEHGELFF. The CDR3 DNA is TGTGCCAGCAGTTGGGGACAGGGGGAACACGGGGAGCTGTTTTTT.

The chain couples TRBV5-4 to TRBJ2-5; 7 nucleotides match TRBD2. This CDR3 has 14 amino acids. V gave up 2 bases and J gave up 5 bases; unmatched junction bases: 6. CDR1 is SGHNT, CDR2 YYREEE, per germline (reference sequence). CDR3 sequence: CASSLAGMGETQYF. The CDR3 region has the DNA TGTGCCAGCAGCTTAGCGGGGATGGGGGAGACCCAGTACTTC. The complete variable domain, with remaining parts taken from reference TRBV5-4 and TRBJ2-5, reads ETGVTQSPTHLIKTRGQQVTLRCSSQSGHNTVSWYQQALGQGPQFIFQYYREEENGRGNFPPRFSGLQFPNYSSELNVNALELDDSALYLCASSLAGMGETQYFGPGTRLLVL.

This rearrangement joins TRBV15 to TRBJ1-4; D uncertain. V gave up 1 base and J gave up 0 bases, with 9 bases separating them. The CDR3 runs 16 residues. CDR1 LNHNV and CDR2 YYDKDF come from the germline V gene (reference sequence). This CDR3 reads CATSRARLTTNEKLFF. CDR3 coding DNA: TGTGCCACCAGCAGAGCGAGACTAACAACTAATGAAAAACTGTTTTTT.